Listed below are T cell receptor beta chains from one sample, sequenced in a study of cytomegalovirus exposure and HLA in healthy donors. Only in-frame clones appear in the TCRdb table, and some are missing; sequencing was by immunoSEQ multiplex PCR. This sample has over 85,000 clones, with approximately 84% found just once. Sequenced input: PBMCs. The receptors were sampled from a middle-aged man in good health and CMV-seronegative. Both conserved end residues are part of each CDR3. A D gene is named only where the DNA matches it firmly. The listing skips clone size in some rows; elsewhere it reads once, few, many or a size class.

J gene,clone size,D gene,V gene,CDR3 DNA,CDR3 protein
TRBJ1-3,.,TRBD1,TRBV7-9,TGTGCCAGCAGCATAGCCGGGACAGGGATTGGAAACACCATATATTTT,CASSIAGTGIGNTIYF
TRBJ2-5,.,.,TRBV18,TGTGCCAGCTCACCGGCAGGGGAGGGAGAGACCCAGTACTTC,CASSPAGEGETQYF
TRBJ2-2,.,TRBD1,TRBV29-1,TGCAGCGCCGGACAGGGCGCCACCGGGGAGCTGTTTTTT,CSAGQGATGELFF
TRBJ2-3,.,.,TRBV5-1,TGCGCCAGCACCATCGGGGGGCAGGAGGATACGCAGTATTTT,CASTIGGQEDTQYF
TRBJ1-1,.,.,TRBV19,TGTGCCAGTAGTAACCTCCAGTCGAACACTGAAGCTTTCTTT,CASSNLQSNTEAFF
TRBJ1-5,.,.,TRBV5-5,TGTGCCAGCAGCGCGCAGGGGTATAGCAATCAGCCCCAGCATTTT,CASSAQGYSNQPQHF
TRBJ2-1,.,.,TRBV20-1,TGCAGTGTTCGCCTAGTCGGGGAGCAGTTCTTC,CSVRLVGEQFF
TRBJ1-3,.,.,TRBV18,TGTGCCAGCTCACCTGGCCTTGGTGGACTAGGAAACACCATATATTTT,CASSPGLGGLGNTIYF
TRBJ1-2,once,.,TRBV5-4,TGTGCCAGCAGCTCCCCTATCACGTATGGCTACACCTTC,CASSSPITYGYTF
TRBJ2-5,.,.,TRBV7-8,TGTGCCAGCAGCTTACAGGGACTGCCTCAAGAGACCCAGTACTTC,CASSLQGLPQETQYF
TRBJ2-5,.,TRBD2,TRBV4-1,TGCGCCAGCAGCCAAGATCCTGGGGGGGGTCTCCAAGAGACCCAGTACTTC,CASSQDPGGGLQETQYF
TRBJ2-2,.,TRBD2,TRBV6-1,TGTGCCAGCCCCGGGACTACATTGAGCGGGGAGCTGTTTTTT,CASPGTTLSGELFF
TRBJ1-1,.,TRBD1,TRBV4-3,TGCGCCAGCAGCCGGGACAGGGGATCTAACACTGAAGCTTTCTTT,CASSRDRGSNTEAFF
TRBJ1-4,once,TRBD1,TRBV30,TGTGCCTGGAGTGTACAAGGGGGCGCGGTAAAACTGTTTTTT,CAWSVQGGAVKLFF
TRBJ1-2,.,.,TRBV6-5,TGTGCCAGCAGTTACTCGATGGCAGGACAAGGCTACACCTTC,CASSYSMAGQGYTF
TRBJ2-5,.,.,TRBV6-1,TGTGCCAGCAGGCGGGATCAAGGCGCAGAAGAGACCCAGTACTTC,CASRRDQGAEETQYF
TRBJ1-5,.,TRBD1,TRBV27,TGTGCCAGCAGTACCTACAGGGGAAATAGCAATCAGCCCCAGCATTTT,CASSTYRGNSNQPQHF
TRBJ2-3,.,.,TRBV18,TGTGCCAGCTCACCACCGGTGGCAGAAGTAAATTCCTATACGCAGTATTTT,CASSPPVAEVNSYTQYF
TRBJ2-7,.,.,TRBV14,TGTGCCAGCAGCCAAGGGGAGAAAGGGCTCTACGAGCAGTACTTC,CASSQGEKGLYEQYF
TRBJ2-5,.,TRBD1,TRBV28,TGTGCCAGCAGTCCCGGGGACAGAACACAAGAGACCCAGTACTTC,CASSPGDRTQETQYF
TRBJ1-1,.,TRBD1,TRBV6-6,TGTGCCAGCATCTGGACAGGGGGTTCCACTGAAGCTTTCTTT,CASIWTGGSTEAFF
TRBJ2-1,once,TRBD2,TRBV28,TGTGCCAGCAGTTCGGCGGGGGTTGGTGAGCAGTTCTTC,CASSSAGVGEQFF
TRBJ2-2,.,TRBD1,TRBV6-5,TGTGCCAGCAGAACCGGGACAGGGAGCACCGGGGAGCTGTTTTTT,CASRTGTGSTGELFF
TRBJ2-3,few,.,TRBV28,TGTGCCAGCAGTCCGTCCCGCGGCCTAGATACGCAGTATTTT,CASSPSRGLDTQYF